What follows describes a single TCR beta chain. An end of the junction does not agree with germline; a read error may underlie this. Germline DNA was also extracted, and blood RNA was taken from unsorted whole blood. The sample belongs to a study of tumor-infiltrating lymphocytes in primary liver carcinoma. Study overall: Men as well as women, aged 30 to 69 years, made up the patients.

The CDR3 is 14 amino acids. Per germline, CDR1 SGHNT and CDR2 YENEEA. Synthesis of TCR beta cDNA was carried out from 500 ng total RNA with a constant-region primer. A slightly modified ARM-PCR protocol with three nested multiplex PCR rounds produced these TCR beta libraries. It was with TRBV1-TRBV30 forward primers and a C-beta reverse primer that the first two PCR rounds were run, at around 11 cycles each. TCRdb called the multiplex PCR reads again in MiXCR, with one record for every CDR3 protein. The repertoire consists of about 330,000 distinct CDR3 sequences, with around three fifths occurring once and the leading ten covering 5.5% to 7%.

The V call is TRBV11-3, the J call TRBJ1-1; no reliable D call. This clonotype originated in a man between 35 and 55 years old with primary liver carcinoma and hepatitis B virus infection. Sequenced sample: peripheral blood. DNA of the CDR3: TGTACCAGCAGCTTAGATCGGCCCAGCACTGAAGCTTTCTTT. This encodes CTSSLDRPSTEAFF.